The 11 T cell receptor beta chains below come from one sample, sequenced in a study of vaccination effects on CD4 cells after COVID-19. Culturing for about 10 days preceded CD4+ T cell isolation. These receptors' antigens are unknown. Here immunoSEQ multiplex PCR was the method, and the copy in TCRdb shows in-frame clones only, minus some. The sample has tens of thousands of clones; approximately 72% are singletons. This specimen consisted of CD4+ T cells from PBMCs cultured without peptide, obtained before COVID-19 vaccination. The receptors here all came from a human donor who had a prior SARS-CoV-2 infection.

This chain joins TRBV30 and TRBJ2-7; D ambiguous. The length of the CDR3 is 11 residues. With 5 bases removed from V and 2 bases from J, the gap between germline ends came to 7 bases. Germline assignment: CDR1 GTSNPN and CDR2 SVGIG (reference sequence). CDR3 in amino acids: CAWDRTYEQYF. The DNA of the CDR3 is TGTGCCTGGGACCGAACCTACGAGCAGTACTTC.

The V call is TRBV2, the J call TRBJ2-1; tentative D call: TRBD1 (6 bases). From germline, CDR1 is SNHLY and CDR2 FYNNEI. V was trimmed by 10 bases and J by 7 bases, leaving 20 bases between them. This CDR3 is built from 14 residues. CDR3 DNA: TGTGCCACTTGTTCGTCAGGGGTTCGTAATGAGCAGTTCTTC. Protein sequence: CATCSSGVRNEQFF.

The chain combines TRBV7-9 with TRBJ1-1; D gene unclear. The CDR3 has 12 amino acids. Trimming left V 4 bases short and J 4 bases short, with 7 bases between. Germline loops: CDR1 SEHNR, CDR2 FQNEAQ (reference sequence). Written as DNA, the CDR3 is TGTGCCAGCAGCTGGCGGGGCACTGAAGCTTTCTTT. Amino acid sequence: CASSWRGTEAFF.

The rearrangement uses TRBV4-3 and TRBJ2-3; TRBD2 matches at 7 bases. Germline CDR1 and CDR2: LGHNA and YSLEER. The CDR3 contains 14 residues. V shed 3 bases, J shed 2 bases, and the junction held 2 bases outside the gene matches. The CDR3 is CASSHGRDTDTQYF. The CDR3 bases are TGCGCCAGCAGCCATGGGAGGGACACAGATACGCAGTATTTT.

This clone has a single count. The chain couples TRBV11-3 to TRBJ2-1; D is uncertain. V was cut by 7 bases and J by 0 bases, with 7 bases left in between. The CDR3 totals 13 residues. Germline values: CDR1 SGHNT, CDR2 YENEEA. This CDR3 reads CASKTYSYNEQFF. The CDR3 coding sequence is TGTGCCAGCAAAACCTACTCCTACAATGAGCAGTTCTTC.

This clone was observed a handful of times. The V call is TRBV5-1, the J call TRBJ1-1; D gene unclear. V lost 0 bases to trimming and J lost 3 bases, with 6 bases between them. Germline V CDR1 and CDR2: SGHRS, YFSETQ. This CDR3 region has 13 residues. The CDR3 coding sequence is TGCGCCAGCAGCTTGGGTTGGGACACTGAAGCTTTCTTT. This translates into CASSLGWDTEAFF.

This clone was recorded a few times. This rearrangement joins TRBV2 to TRBJ2-2; D gene ambiguous. This CDR3 has 15 residues. CDR1 and CDR2 from the germline V gene are SNHLY and FYNNEI. V was shortened by 6 bases and J by 0 bases, with 11 bases between the two germline ends. The CDR3 reads CASRGDGANTGELFF. CDR3 nucleotide sequence: TGTGCCAGCAGGGGTGACGGAGCGAACACCGGGGAGCTGTTTTTT.

This clone was observed a handful of times. V is TRBV2 and J is TRBJ2-7, with 9 bases matching TRBD1. Trimming at V came to 5 bases and at J to 6 bases, leaving 2 bases not matched to a gene. The CDR3 spans 12 residues. Germline V gene data show CDR1 as SNHLY and CDR2 as FYNNEI. The CDR3 nucleotides read TGTGCCAGCAGTTACAGGGGGCGCGAGCAGTACTTC. Residues: CASSYRGREQYF.

CDR3 loop: CASSYGRTRYTGELFF. CDR3 coding DNA: TGTGCCAGCAGTTACGGGCGGACTAGATACACCGGGGAGCTGTTTTTT. The V and J genes are TRBV6-6 and TRBJ2-2; 7 nucleotides align to TRBD2. This CDR3 is built from 16 residues. Germline CDR1 MNHNY, CDR2 SVGAGI (reference sequence). The J segment lost 3 bases and the V segment lost 2 bases, leaving 6 bases of the junction unmatched.

This chain connects TRBV30 to TRBJ2-7; tentatively, D is TRBD2 (6 bases). The CDR3 has 13 amino acids. Germline CDR1 reads GTSNPN; CDR2 reads SVGIG (reference sequence). V was pared by 2 bases and J by 4 bases, with 12 bases between. CDR3 nucleotides: TGTGCCTGGAGTTTTGGACTACCGTACGAGCAGTACTTC. Translation: CAWSFGLPYEQYF.

The chain recombines TRBV12-3 or TRBV12-4 with TRBJ2-7; D is unresolved. Trimming left V 5 bases short and J 3 bases short, with 5 bases between. The CDR3 covers 11 residues. The CDR3 DNA reads as TGTGCCAGCAGTCCTAACTACGAGCAGTACTTC. It yields the protein CASSPNYEQYF.